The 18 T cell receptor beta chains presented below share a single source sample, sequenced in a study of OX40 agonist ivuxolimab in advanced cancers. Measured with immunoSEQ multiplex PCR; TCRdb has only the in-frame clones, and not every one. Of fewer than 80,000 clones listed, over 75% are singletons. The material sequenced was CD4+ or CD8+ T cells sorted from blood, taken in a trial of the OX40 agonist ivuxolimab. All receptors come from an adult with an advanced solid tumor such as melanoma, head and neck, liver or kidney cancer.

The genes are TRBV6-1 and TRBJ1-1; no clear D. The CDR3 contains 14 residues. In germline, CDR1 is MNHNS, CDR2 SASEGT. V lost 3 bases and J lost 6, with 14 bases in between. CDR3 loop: CASSEQGFGAEAFF. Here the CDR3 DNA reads TGTGCCAGCAGTGAGCAAGGGTTTGGAGCTGAAGCTTTCTTT.

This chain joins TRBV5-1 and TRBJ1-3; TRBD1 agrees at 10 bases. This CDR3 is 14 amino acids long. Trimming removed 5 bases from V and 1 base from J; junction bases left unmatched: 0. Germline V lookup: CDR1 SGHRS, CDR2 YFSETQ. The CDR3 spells CASRGQGSGNTIYF. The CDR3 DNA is TGCGCCAGCAGGGGACAGGGGTCTGGAAACACCATATATTTT. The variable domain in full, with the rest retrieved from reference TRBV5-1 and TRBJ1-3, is KAGVTQTPRYLIKTRGQQVTLSCSPISGHRSVSWYQQTPGQGLQFLFEYFSETQRNKGNFPGRFSGRQFSNSRSEMNVSTLELGDSALYLCASRGQGSGNTIYFGEGSWLTVV.

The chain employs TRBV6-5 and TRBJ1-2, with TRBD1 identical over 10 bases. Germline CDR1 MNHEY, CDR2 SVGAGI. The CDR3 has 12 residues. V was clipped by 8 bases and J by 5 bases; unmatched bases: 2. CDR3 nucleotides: TGTGCCAGCCGGACAGGGGGATATGGCTACACCTTC. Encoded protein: CASRTGGYGYTF.

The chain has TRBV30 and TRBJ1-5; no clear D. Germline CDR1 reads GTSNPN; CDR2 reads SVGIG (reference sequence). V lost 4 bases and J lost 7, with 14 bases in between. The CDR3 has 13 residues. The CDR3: CAWISWSSQPQHF. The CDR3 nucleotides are TGTGCCTGGATATCTTGGTCCTCCCAGCCCCAGCATTTT.

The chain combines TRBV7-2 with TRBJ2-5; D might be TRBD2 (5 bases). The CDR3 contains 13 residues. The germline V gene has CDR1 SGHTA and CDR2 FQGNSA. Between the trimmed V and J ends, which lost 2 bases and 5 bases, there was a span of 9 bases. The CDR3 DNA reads TGTGCCAGCAGCTTATACGGGAAGGAGACCCAGTACTTC. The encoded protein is CASSLYGKETQYF.

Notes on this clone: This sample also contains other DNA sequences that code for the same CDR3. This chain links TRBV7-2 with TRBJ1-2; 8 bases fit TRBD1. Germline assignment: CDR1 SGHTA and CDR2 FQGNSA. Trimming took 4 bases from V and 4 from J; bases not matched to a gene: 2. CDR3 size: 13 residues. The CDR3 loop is CASSSGQGYGYTF. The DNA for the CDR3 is TGTGCCAGCAGCTCAGGACAGGGCTATGGCTACACCTTC.

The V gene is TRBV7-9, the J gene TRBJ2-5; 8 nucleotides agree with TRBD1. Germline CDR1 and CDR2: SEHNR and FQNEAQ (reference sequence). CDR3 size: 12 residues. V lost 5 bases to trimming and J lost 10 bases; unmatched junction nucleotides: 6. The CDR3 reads CASSRADRDQYF. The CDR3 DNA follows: TGTGCCAGCAGCCGCGCGGACAGGGACCAGTACTTC.

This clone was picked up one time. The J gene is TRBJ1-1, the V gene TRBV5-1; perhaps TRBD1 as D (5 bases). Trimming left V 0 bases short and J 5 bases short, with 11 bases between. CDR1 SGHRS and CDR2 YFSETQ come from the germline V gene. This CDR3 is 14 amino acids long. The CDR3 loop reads CASSLEGFGTEAFF. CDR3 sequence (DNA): TGCGCCAGCAGCTTGGAGGGGTTTGGGACTGAAGCTTTCTTT. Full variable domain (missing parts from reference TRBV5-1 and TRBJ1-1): KAGVTQTPRYLIKTRGQQVTLSCSPISGHRSVSWYQQTPGQGLQFLFEYFSETQRNKGNFPGRFSGRQFSNSRSEMNVSTLELGDSALYLCASSLEGFGTEAFFGQGTRLTVV.

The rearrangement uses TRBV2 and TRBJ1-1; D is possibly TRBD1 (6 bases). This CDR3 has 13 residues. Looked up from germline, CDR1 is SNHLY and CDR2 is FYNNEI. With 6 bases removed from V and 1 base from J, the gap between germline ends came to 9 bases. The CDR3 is CASSRTENTEAFF. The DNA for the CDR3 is TGTGCCAGCAGCCGGACAGAGAACACTGAAGCTTTCTTT.

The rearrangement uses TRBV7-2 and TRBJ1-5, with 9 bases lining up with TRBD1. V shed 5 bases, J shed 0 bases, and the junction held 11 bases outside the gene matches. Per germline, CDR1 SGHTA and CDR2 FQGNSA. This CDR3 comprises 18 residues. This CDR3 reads CASSPGLGQGNSNQPQHF. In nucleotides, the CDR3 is TGTGCCAGCAGCCCAGGTCTGGGACAGGGAAATAGCAATCAGCCCCAGCATTTT.

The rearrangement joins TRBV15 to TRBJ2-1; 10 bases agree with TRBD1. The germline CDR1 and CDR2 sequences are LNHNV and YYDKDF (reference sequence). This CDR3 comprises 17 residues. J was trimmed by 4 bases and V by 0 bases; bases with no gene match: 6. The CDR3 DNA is TGTGCCACCAGCAGAGATTATCGGACAGGGGGATACAATGAGCAGTTCTTC. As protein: CATSRDYRTGGYNEQFF.

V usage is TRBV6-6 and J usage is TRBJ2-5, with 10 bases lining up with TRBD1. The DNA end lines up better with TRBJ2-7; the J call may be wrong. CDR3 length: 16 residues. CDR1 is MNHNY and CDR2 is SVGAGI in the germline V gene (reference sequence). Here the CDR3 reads CASSYSTGTGAYEQYF. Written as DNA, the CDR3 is TGTGCCAGCAGTTACTCCACCGGGACAGGGGCCTACGAGCAGTACTTC.

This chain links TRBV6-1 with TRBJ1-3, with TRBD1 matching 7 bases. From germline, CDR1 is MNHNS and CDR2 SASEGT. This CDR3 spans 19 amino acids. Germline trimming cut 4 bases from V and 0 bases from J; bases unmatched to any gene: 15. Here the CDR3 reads CASSGAPGQQSYSGNTIYF. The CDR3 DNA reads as TGTGCCAGCAGTGGAGCTCCGGGACAGCAATCCTACTCTGGAAACACCATATATTTT.

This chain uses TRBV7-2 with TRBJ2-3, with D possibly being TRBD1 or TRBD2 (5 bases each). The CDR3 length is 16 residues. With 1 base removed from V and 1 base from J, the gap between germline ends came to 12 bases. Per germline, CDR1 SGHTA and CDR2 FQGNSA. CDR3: CASSLDPGPGTDTQYF. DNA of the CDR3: TGTGCCAGCAGCTTAGATCCGGGGCCCGGCACAGATACGCAGTATTTT.

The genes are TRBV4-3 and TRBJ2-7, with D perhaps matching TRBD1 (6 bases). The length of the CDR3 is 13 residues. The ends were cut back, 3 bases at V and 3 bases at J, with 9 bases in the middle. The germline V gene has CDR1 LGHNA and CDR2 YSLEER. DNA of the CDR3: TGCGCCAGCAGCCACGGCAGGGGCTACGAGCAGTACTTC. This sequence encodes CASSHGRGYEQYF.

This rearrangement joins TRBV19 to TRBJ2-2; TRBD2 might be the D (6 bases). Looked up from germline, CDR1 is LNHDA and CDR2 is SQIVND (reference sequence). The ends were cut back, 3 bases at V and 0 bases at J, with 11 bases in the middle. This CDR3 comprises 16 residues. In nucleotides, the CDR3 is TGTGCCAGTAGTATCTGGGGACTTCCGAACACCGGGGAGCTGTTTTTT. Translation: CASSIWGLPNTGELFF.

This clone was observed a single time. The CDR3 DNA follows: TGTGCCATCGGGACTAGCGGGGTTGTAGATACGCAGTATTTT. It specifies CAIGTSGVVDTQYF. The rearrangement uses TRBV10-3 and TRBJ2-3, with TRBD2 matching over 13 bases. The germline V gene encodes CDR1 ENHRY and CDR2 SYGVKD. The CDR3 is 14 residues long. V was pared by 8 bases and J by 5 bases, with 4 bases of the junction left unmatched.

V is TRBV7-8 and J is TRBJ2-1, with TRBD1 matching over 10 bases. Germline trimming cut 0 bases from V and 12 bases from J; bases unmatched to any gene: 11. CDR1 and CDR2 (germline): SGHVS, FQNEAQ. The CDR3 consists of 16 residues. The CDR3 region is CASSLAGTGALGGQFF. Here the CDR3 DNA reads TGTGCCAGCAGCTTAGCCGGGACAGGGGCTCTCGGAGGGCAGTTCTTC.